A single sample gave rise to the 25 T cell receptor beta chains below, sequenced in a study of blood T cell repertoires in COVID-19. Method: immunoSEQ multiplex PCR; TCRdb's copy keeps in-frame clones and lacks some. Altogether approximately 170,000 clones are present, approximately 91% being singletons, with the ten largest covering roughly 5%. The sample taken for sequencing was peripheral blood. Every receptor here comes from a man between 18 and 35 years old with COVID-19, enrolled during active disease.

This sequence joins TRBV5-6 and TRBJ1-2; D remains unclear. V gave up 1 base and J gave up 5 bases, with 12 bases separating them. Germline V gene lookup returns CDR1 SGHDT and CDR2 YYEEEE. The CDR3 is made up of 14 amino acids. CDR3 in amino acids: CASSLNGRRYGYTF. The CDR3 nucleotides read TGTGCCAGCAGCTTGAACGGTCGGAGGTATGGCTACACCTTC.

The V call is TRBV2, the J call TRBJ1-5; perhaps TRBD1 as D (6 bases). Per the germline V gene, CDR1 is SNHLY and CDR2 is FYNNEI. V was pared by 10 bases and J by 4 bases, with 11 bases between. The length of the CDR3 is 12 residues. CDR3 loop: CAIGQPNQPQHF. The DNA for the CDR3 is TGTGCCATCGGACAGCCAAATCAGCCCCAGCATTTT.

The rearrangement links TRBV6-5 to TRBJ1-2, with a weak D call TRBD1 (6 bases). The germline gives CDR1 MNHEY, CDR2 SVGAGI. The ends were cut back, 2 bases at V and 3 bases at J, with 7 bases in the middle. There are 13 residues in the CDR3. The CDR3 protein is CASSYAGDYGYTF. Here the CDR3 DNA reads TGTGCCAGCAGTTACGCAGGGGACTATGGCTACACCTTC.

The chain links TRBV6-6 to TRBJ2-7, with 7 bases that match TRBD1. The CDR3 covers 14 residues. Germline V gene sequence: CDR1 MNHNY, CDR2 SVGAGI (reference sequence). J gave up 5 bases and V 5 bases, and 9 bases lay outside the gene matches. For the CDR3, the DNA is TGTGCCAGCAGTCCCGACAGGGTGTCTGACGAGCAGTACTTC. It translates to CASSPDRVSDEQYF.

V gene TRBV18 combines with J gene TRBJ1-1; possible D gene TRBD1, 6 bases. Trimming stripped 2 bases from V and 4 bases from J, with 14 bases between. The V gene's germline CDR1 is KGHSH and CDR2 LQKENI. The CDR3 has 15 amino acids. In nucleotides, the CDR3 is TGTGCCAGCTCACCAGGGGCAGGGGAAGGCACTGAAGCTTTCTTT. The encoded protein is CASSPGAGEGTEAFF.

The genes are TRBV7-8 and TRBJ1-1, with 9 bases that match TRBD1. The trim removed 7 bases at V and 3 bases at J, leaving 6 bases unmatched. This CDR3 contains 14 residues. Germline-derived CDR1 and CDR2 are SGHVS and FQNEAQ. The CDR3 DNA reads as TGTGCCAGCATCCTTCGGACAGGGGACACTGAAGCTTTCTTT. Translated: CASILRTGDTEAFF.

This chain uses TRBV11-2 with TRBJ2-1, with TRBD1 identical over 8 bases. The CDR3 covers 12 residues. V shed 4 bases, J shed 9 bases, and the junction held 2 bases outside the gene matches. Germline CDR1 reads SGHAT; CDR2 reads FQNNGV. The CDR3 nucleotides are TGTGCCAGCAGCTCGACAGGGGCTGAGCAGTTCTTC. Translating gives CASSSTGAEQFF. Filled out from reference TRBV11-2 and TRBJ2-1, the complete variable domain reads EAGVAQSPRYKIIEKRQSVAFWCNPISGHATLYWYQQILGQGPKLLIQFQNNGVVDDSQLPKDRFSAERLKGVDSTLKIQPAKLEDSAVYLCASSSTGAEQFFGPGTRLTVL.

The rearrangement joins TRBV5-6 to TRBJ2-7, with 7 bases identical to TRBD1. V lost 2 bases and J lost 6; bases outside the gene matches: 14. CDR1 and CDR2 (germline): SGHDT, YYEEEE. The CDR3 has 16 amino acids. The CDR3 DNA reads as TGTGCCAGCAGCTTCCCCGAGGTGACAGGGTTTGGCGAGCAGTACTTC. The encoded protein is CASSFPEVTGFGEQYF.

The chain has TRBV28 and TRBJ2-3; 9 nucleotides align to TRBD1. The J segment lost 4 bases and the V segment lost 3 bases, leaving 5 bases of the junction unmatched. CDR3 size: 15 residues. Germline V gene sequence: CDR1 MDHEN, CDR2 SYDVKM. The CDR3 region has the DNA TGTGCCAGCAGTTTGGGGGACAGGGTTTCAGATACGCAGTATTTT. Residues: CASSLGDRVSDTQYF.

The V and J genes are TRBV9 and TRBJ2-7; the D is unclear. Germline V CDR1 and CDR2: SGDLS, YYNGEE. The V end lost 4 bases, the J end lost 3 bases, and 14 bases lay between the germline ends. The CDR3 is 14 residues long. CDR3 DNA: TGTGCCAGCAGCCCCCTTGGTCGGAGCTACGAGCAGTACTTC. It translates to CASSPLGRSYEQYF.

A few counts support this clone. The rearrangement uses TRBV7-9 and TRBJ1-3, with D unresolved. The CDR3 has 15 residues. Trimming removed 5 bases from V and 0 bases from J, with 11 bases in between. Germline V gene data show CDR1 as SEHNR and CDR2 as FQNEAQ (reference sequence). CDR3 loop: CASSPDTSSGNTIYF. For the CDR3, the DNA is TGTGCCAGCAGCCCCGACACGAGCTCTGGAAACACCATATATTTT.

This chain connects TRBV5-1 to TRBJ2-3, with 8 bases aligning to TRBD2. The CDR3 is 13 residues long. V shed 4 bases, J shed 7 bases, and the junction held 5 bases outside the gene matches. CDR1 is SGHRS and CDR2 is YFSETQ in the germline V gene. This chain's CDR3 is CASSLGGANTQYF. The CDR3 bases are TGCGCCAGCAGCCTCGGGGGGGCGAATACGCAGTATTTT.

This clone has only one observation. This chain joins TRBV4-3 and TRBJ2-7, with 8 nucleotides matching TRBD1. J gave up 2 bases and V 0 bases, and 0 bases lay outside the gene matches. This CDR3 is 14 amino acids long. From germline, CDR1 is LGHNA and CDR2 YSLEER. The chain's CDR3 is CASSQETGAYEQYF. In nucleotides, the CDR3 is TGCGCCAGCAGCCAAGAGACAGGGGCCTACGAGCAGTACTTC.

The chain employs TRBV3-1 (or the pseudogene TRBV3-2) and TRBJ2-4, with 8 bases lining up with TRBD2. The V and J ends lost 6 bases and 7 bases, in that order; junction bases with no gene match: 2. Germline CDR1 LGHDT, CDR2 YNNKEL (reference sequence). There are 12 residues in the CDR3. CDR3 sequence (DNA): TGTGCCAGCAGTCCGGGGGGGAACATTCAGTACTTC. It translates to CASSPGGNIQYF.

This chain uses TRBV6-2 or TRBV6-3 with TRBJ2-7, with TRBD1 matching over 9 bases. Unmatched junction bases numbered 8, after V lost 5 bases and J lost 3 bases. Germline V gene sequence: CDR1 MNHEY, CDR2 SVGEGT. CDR3 size: 15 residues. CDR3 protein: CASSGSDRGLYEQYF. The CDR3 region has the DNA TGTGCCAGCAGTGGATCGGACAGGGGCCTCTACGAGCAGTACTTC.

The chain joins TRBV28 to TRBJ1-6; a weak D match, TRBD1 (6 bases). This CDR3 region has 16 residues. Germline V gene data show CDR1 as MDHEN and CDR2 as SYDVKM. V lost 4 bases to trimming and J lost 3 bases, with 13 bases between them. In DNA form, the CDR3 reads TGTGCCAGCAGTTCAATAGGACAGATCTATAATTCACCCCTCCACTTT. It is translated as CASSSIGQIYNSPLHF.

As for this clone: At one of its ends the junction is not consistent with the germline gene, which may arise from a read error. This chain's CDR3 is CASSPVNEKLLF. The DNA for the CDR3 is TGTGCCAGCAGCCCCGTTAATGAAAAACTGCTTTTT. V usage is TRBV3-1 (or the pseudogene TRBV3-2) and J usage is TRBJ1-4; D gene ambiguous. The CDR3 spans 12 residues. Germline V gene data show CDR1 as LGHDT and CDR2 as YNNKEL (reference sequence).

The CDR3, as DNA: TGTGCCAGCAGCCCCCCGACGGGAACTCAGCCCCAGCATTTT. Protein: CASSPPTGTQPQHF. V gene TRBV28 combines with J gene TRBJ1-5, with no clear D. V was pared by 6 bases and J by 6 bases, with 15 bases between. Germline V gene data show CDR1 as MDHEN and CDR2 as SYDVKM. This CDR3 region has 14 residues. Full variable domain (remainder filled in from reference TRBV28 and TRBJ1-5): DVKVTQSSRYLVKRTGEKVFLECVQDMDHENMFWYRQDPGLGLRLIYFSYDVKMKEKGDIPEGYSVSREKKERFSLILESASTNQTSMYLCASSPPTGTQPQHFGDGTRLSIL.

V gene TRBV10-3 combines with J gene TRBJ1-1; 8 bases map to TRBD1. In germline, CDR1 is ENHRY, CDR2 SYGVKD. J was trimmed by 0 bases and V by 6 bases; bases with no gene match: 3. This CDR3 region has 14 residues. CDR3 residues: CAIRDRGVNTEAFF. CDR3 in DNA: TGTGCCATCAGAGACAGGGGCGTGAACACTGAAGCTTTCTTT.

In this sample, this clone turned up once. The rearrangement uses TRBV28 and TRBJ2-3; 9 bases align to TRBD2. The CDR3 is 16 residues long. Germline CDR1 reads MDHEN; CDR2 reads SYDVKM. Trimming cost V 6 bases and J 2 bases; bases outside gene matches: 9. CDR3 protein: CASSLGTSPLTDTQYF. In nucleotides, the CDR3 is TGTGCCAGCAGCCTCGGGACTAGCCCCCTCACAGATACGCAGTATTTT.

V usage is TRBV2 and J usage is TRBJ2-1; 9 bases line up with TRBD2. The CDR3 has 16 amino acids. V was clipped by 10 bases and J by 7 bases; unmatched bases: 17. CDR1 is SNHLY and CDR2 is FYNNEI in the germline V gene. CDR3 DNA: TGTGCCATCCTAGGGTGGAGAGCGGGAGGAGGTAATGAGCAGTTCTTC. Translation gives CAILGWRAGGGNEQFF.

The V and J genes are TRBV11-2 and TRBJ2-1; the match to TRBD1 covers 7 bases. V was pared by 0 bases and J by 4 bases, with 6 bases of the junction left unmatched. Germline assignment: CDR1 SGHAT and CDR2 FQNNGV. This CDR3 contains 16 residues. This CDR3 reads CASSLERAQGYNEQFF. The CDR3 DNA is TGTGCCAGCAGCTTAGAGAGGGCACAGGGGTACAATGAGCAGTTCTTC.

This sequence joins TRBV30 and TRBJ1-6; a weak D match, TRBD1 (6 bases). Germline V CDR1 and CDR2: GTSNPN, SVGIG (reference sequence). CDR3 length: 12 residues. V was trimmed by 4 bases and J by 9 bases, leaving 10 bases between them. CDR3 coding DNA: TGTGCCTGGACGGCAGGGGCTTCACCCCTCCACTTT. Amino acids: CAWTAGASPLHF.

The chain uses TRBV6-5 and TRBJ1-2; weak D call: TRBD1 (6 bases). The ends were cut back, 8 bases at V and 7 bases at J, with 11 bases in the middle. The CDR3 is 11 amino acids. CDR1 and CDR2 from the germline V gene are MNHEY and SVGAGI. The CDR3 protein is CASRTVVGYTF. CDR3 bases: TGTGCCAGCCGGACAGTGGTTGGCTACACCTTC.

This chain links TRBV12-5 with TRBJ1-1; possibly TRBD1 for D (5 bases). Trimming removed 3 bases from V and 3 bases from J, with 11 bases in between. This CDR3 contains 14 residues. Germline values: CDR1 LGHNT, CDR2 FRNRAP. CDR3 protein: CASGFTGGDTEAFF. For the CDR3, the DNA is TGTGCTAGTGGTTTTACCGGGGGGGACACTGAAGCTTTCTTT.